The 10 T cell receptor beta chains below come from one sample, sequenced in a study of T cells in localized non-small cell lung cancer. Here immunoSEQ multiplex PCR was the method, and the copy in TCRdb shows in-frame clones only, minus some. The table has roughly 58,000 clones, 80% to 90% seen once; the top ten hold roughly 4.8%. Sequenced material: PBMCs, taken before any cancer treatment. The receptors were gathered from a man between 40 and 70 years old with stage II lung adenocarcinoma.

CDR3 loop: CASSPGSGTSGEKNTGELFF. As DNA, the CDR3 is TGTGCCAGCAGCCCTGGCTCCGGGACTAGCGGGGAGAAGAACACCGGGGAGCTGTTTTTT. This rearrangement joins TRBV7-8 to TRBJ2-2, with 13 bases aligning to TRBD2. The CDR3 runs to 20 residues. Germline V gene sequence: CDR1 SGHVS, CDR2 FQNEAQ. The V segment lost 5 bases and the J segment 1 base; nucleotides outside the gene matches: 13.

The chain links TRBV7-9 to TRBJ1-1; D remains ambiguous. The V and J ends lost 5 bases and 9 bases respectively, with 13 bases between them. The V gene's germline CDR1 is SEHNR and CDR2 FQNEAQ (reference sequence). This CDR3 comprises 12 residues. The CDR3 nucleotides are TGTGCCAGCAGCCTTGAGGGCCTGAAAGCTTTCTTT. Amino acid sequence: CASSLEGLKAFF.

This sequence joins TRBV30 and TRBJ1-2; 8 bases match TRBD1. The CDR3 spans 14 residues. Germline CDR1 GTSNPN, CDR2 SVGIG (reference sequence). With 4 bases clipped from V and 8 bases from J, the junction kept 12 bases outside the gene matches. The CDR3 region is CAWTDGQGPNGYTF. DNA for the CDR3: TGTGCCTGGACCGACGGACAGGGACCCAACGGCTACACCTTC.

The CDR3 loop is CASRLSGGYTGELFF. CDR3 bases: TGTGCCAGCAGACTAAGTGGTGGCTACACCGGGGAGCTGTTTTTT. V usage is TRBV11-2 and J usage is TRBJ2-2, with D uncertain. This CDR3 is built from 15 residues. The V gene lost 6 bases and the J gene lost 3 bases, with 14 bases spanning the gap. Germline V gene lookup returns CDR1 SGHAT and CDR2 FQNNGV.

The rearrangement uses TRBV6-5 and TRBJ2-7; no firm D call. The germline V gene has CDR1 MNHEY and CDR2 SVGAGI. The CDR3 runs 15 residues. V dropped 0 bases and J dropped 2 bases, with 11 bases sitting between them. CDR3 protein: CASSYSIRGTYEQYF. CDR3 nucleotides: TGTGCCAGCAGTTACTCGATCAGAGGAACCTACGAGCAGTACTTC.

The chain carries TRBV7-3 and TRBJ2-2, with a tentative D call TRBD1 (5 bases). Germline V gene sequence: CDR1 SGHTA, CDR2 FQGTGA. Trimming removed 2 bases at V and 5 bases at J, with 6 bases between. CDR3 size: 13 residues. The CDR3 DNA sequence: TGTGCCAGCAGCTTACAGGGTACCGGGGAGCTGTTTTTT. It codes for CASSLQGTGELFF.

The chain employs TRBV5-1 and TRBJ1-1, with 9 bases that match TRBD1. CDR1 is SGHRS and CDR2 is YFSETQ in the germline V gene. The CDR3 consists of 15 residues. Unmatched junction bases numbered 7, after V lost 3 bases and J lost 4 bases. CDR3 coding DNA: TGCGCCAGCAGCTCCCGGACAGGGGAGGGCACTGAAGCTTTCTTT. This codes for CASSSRTGEGTEAFF.

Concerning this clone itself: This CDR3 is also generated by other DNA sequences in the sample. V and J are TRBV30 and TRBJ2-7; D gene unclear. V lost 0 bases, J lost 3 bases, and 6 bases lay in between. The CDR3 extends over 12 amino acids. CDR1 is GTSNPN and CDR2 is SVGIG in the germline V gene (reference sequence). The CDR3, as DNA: TGTGCCTGGAGTGTACAGCGCTACGAGCAGTACTTC. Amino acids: CAWSVQRYEQYF.

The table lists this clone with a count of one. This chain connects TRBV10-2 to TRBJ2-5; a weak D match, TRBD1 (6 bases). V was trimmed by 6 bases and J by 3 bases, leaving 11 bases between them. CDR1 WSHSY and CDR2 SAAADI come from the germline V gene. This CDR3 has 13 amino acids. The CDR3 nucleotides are TGCGCCAGCAGATCTAACAGGGAAGAGACCCAGTACTTC. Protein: CASRSNREETQYF.

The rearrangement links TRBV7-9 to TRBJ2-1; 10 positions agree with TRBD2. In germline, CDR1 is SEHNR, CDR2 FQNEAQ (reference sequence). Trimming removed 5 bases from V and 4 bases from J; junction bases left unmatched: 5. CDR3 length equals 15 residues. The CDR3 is CASSPRAGGYNEQFF. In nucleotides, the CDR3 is TGTGCCAGCAGCCCCCGAGCGGGAGGGTACAATGAGCAGTTCTTC.